Listed below are T cell receptor beta chains from one sample, sequenced in a study of T cell responses to AZD1222 COVID-19 vaccine. The assay was immunoSEQ multiplex PCR, and TCRdb's table has in-frame clones only and misses some. The sample comprises under 200,000 clones, roughly nine tenths of which are singletons, and 3.6% rests with the top ten. The sequencing here drew on peripheral blood, taken 28 days after the second dose of the MenACWY control vaccine. Source of these receptors: an adult who received the MenACWY meningococcal vaccine as a control. Each CDR3 is given with its conserved first and last residue. The D gene is left open where the match is weak.

j_call d_call v_call cdr3_aa
TRBJ1-2 TRBD1 TRBV6-5 CASSYSRQGTGYTF
TRBJ1-2 - TRBV30 CAWSGLLYGYTF
TRBJ1-6 - TRBV10-1 CASSAGQNNSPLHF
TRBJ2-3 - TRBV5-1 CASSLRGTRADTQYF
TRBJ1-3 - TRBV5-1 CASSLGGLSGNTIYF
TRBJ2-5 TRBD2 TRBV6-2/TRBV6-3 CASSYGLAVQETQYF
TRBJ1-1 - TRBV5-1 CASSLASLAVNTEAFF
TRBJ1-5 - TRBV28 CASSPHALGGNQPQHF
TRBJ2-7 - TRBV27 CASRELLGEQYF
TRBJ2-7 TRBD2 TRBV4-2 CASSQELTSGSYEQYF
TRBJ2-5 TRBD2 TRBV7-9 CASSLRTSGRAGETQYF
TRBJ2-1 TRBD2 TRBV5-5 CASSFWTSDYNEQFF
TRBJ1-6 - TRBV5-1 CASSLDFNSPLHF
TRBJ1-5 - TRBV27 CASSFRWGPQHF
TRBJ2-2 TRBD1 TRBV18 CASSQRSTGGNTGELFF